This T cell receptor beta chain appears in the sequencing data of a study of T cell repertoires in cytomegalovirus infection. Across the study: CMV infection plus the matching HLA type was flagged by public TCR beta signatures.

The CDR3 has 12 amino acids. CDR1 MDHEN and CDR2 SYDVKM come from the germline V gene. V was cut by 6 bases and J by 7 bases, with 10 bases left in between. As concerns this clonotype: What it binds is unknown.

One entry per CDR3 protein results from TCRdb running MiXCR on the reads. The repertoire holds approximately 140,000 distinct CDR3 sequences, with more than 7% as singletons. Notes on the study in general: Cumulative public TCR beta family frequency identified carriers of CMV plus the relevant HLA. CMV-specific HLA-C-restricted TCR beta clonotypes dominated the ex vivo response.

Sequencing used PBMCs. The rearrangement links TRBV28 to TRBJ1-5, with D uncertain. This clonotype was obtained from a human donor in good health (CMV status not recorded). Some clones in this sample may be carry-over from other donors' samples. The CDR3, as DNA: TGTGCCAGCAGCCTTAGTTGGCAGCCCCAGCATTTT. It is translated as CASSLSWQPQHF. Drawing the rest from reference TRBV28 and TRBJ1-5, the complete variable domain is DVKVTQSSRYLVKRTGEKVFLECVQDMDHENMFWYRQDPGLGLRLIYFSYDVKMKEKGDIPEGYSVSREKKERFSLILESASTNQTSMYLCASSLSWQPQHFGDGTRLSIL.